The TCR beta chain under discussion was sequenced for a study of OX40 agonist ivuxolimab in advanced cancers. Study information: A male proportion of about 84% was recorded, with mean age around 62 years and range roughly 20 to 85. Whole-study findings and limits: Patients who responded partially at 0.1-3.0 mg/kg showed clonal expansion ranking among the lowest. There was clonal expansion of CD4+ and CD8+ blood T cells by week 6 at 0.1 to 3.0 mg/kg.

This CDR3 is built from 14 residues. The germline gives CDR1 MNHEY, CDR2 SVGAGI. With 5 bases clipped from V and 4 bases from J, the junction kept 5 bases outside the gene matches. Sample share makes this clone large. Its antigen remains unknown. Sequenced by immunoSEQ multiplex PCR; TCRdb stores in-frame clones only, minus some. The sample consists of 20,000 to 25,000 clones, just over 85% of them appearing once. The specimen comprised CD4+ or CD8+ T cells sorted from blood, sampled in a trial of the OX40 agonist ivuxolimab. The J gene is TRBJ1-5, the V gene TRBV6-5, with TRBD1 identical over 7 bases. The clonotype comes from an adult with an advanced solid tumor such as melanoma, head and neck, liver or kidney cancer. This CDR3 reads CASSTGQKNQPQHF. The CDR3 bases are TGTGCCAGCAGTACGGGACAGAAAAATCAGCCCCAGCATTTT.